The clone carrying this TCR beta chain has more than one count but fewer than ten. The antigen is unknown. With the ViraFEST assay, the study expanded antigen-specific CD4+ T cells using viral peptide pools, then sequenced them. Researchers isolated CD4+ T cells once approximately ten days of culture had elapsed. Participants were vaccinated with two doses of either the BNT162b2 or mRNA-1273 vaccine. Clones were sequenced by immunoSEQ multiplex PCR, and TCRdb holds only the in-frame ones, with some missing. The sample consists of some 14,000 clones, 75% of them appearing once. The data were obtained in a study of vaccination effects on CD4 cells after COVID-19. Study-level findings and limits: The study found marked clonal contraction of infection- and vaccine-induced clones late after vaccination. Researchers report that only 1 of 255 vaccine-induced clones in healthy vaccinees cross-reacted with common cold coronaviruses.

The sample was CD4+ T cells from PBMCs cultured with HCoV-NL63 spike peptides, taken after COVID-19 vaccination. The clonotype originates from a human donor who received a COVID-19 vaccine.

The CDR3 sequence: CASRLGRAFF. In DNA form, the CDR3 reads TGTGCCAGCCGCCTAGGGAGAGCTTTCTTT. The chain combines TRBV28 with TRBJ1-1; no reliable D call. Per the germline V gene, CDR1 is MDHEN and CDR2 is SYDVKM. V lost 8 bases and J lost 10, with 11 bases in between. This CDR3 has 10 residues.